Listed below are T cell receptor beta chains from one sample, sequenced in a study of shared clonotypes between healthy human individuals. The protocol was immunoSEQ multiplex PCR, while the TCRdb copy is restricted to in-frame clones and leaves out a portion. The sample has hundreds of thousands of clones, 95% to 96% seen once. Sequenced material: naive CD8+ T cells sorted from blood. These receptor sequences come from a woman in her twenties or thirties in good health. The CDR3 runs from the conserved cysteine through the conserved F or W. D genes are given only for firm matches.

CAWSWDSRSPLHF	TGTGCCTGGAGTTGGGACAGCCGGTCACCCCTCCACTTT	TRBV30	TRBJ1-6	TRBD1	13
CASSLRTGTGNTIYF	TGTGCCAGCAGCTTGCGGACAGGTACTGGAAACACCATATATTTT	TRBV9	TRBJ1-3	TRBD1	15
CASSLVRGGLAGGINNEQFF	TGTGCCAGCAGCTTAGTGCGGGGAGGACTAGCGGGAGGGATAAACAATGAGCAGTTCTTC	TRBV7-8	TRBJ2-1	TRBD2	20
CASSIRDRNQPQHF	TGTGCCAGTAGTATCCGGGACAGAAATCAGCCCCAGCATTTT	TRBV19	TRBJ1-5	TRBD1	14
CASSEWRDSIEQYF	TGTGCCAGCAGTGAATGGCGGGATTCGATCGAGCAGTACTTC	TRBV2	TRBJ2-7	.	14
CASSQAGTGFGYTF	TGCGCCAGCAGCCAAGCCGGGACAGGGTTTGGCTACACCTTC	TRBV4-1	TRBJ1-2	TRBD1	14
CASSLDSGSTDTQYF	TGCGCCAGCAGCTTGGATAGCGGAAGCACAGATACGCAGTATTTT	TRBV5-1	TRBJ2-3	.	15
CASSLGQGAPSYNEQFF	TGTGCCAGCAGCTTAGGTCAAGGGGCTCCCTCATACAATGAGCAGTTCTTC	TRBV7-3	TRBJ2-1	.	17
CASSQSTDYEQYF	TGTGCCAGCAGCCAATCGACCGACTACGAGCAGTACTTC	TRBV16	TRBJ2-7	.	13
CASSLVGLAAYNEQFF	TGTGCCAGCAGCTTGGTCGGACTAGCGGCCTACAATGAGCAGTTCTTC	TRBV5-4	TRBJ2-1	TRBD2	16
CASSLPAGGLDTQYF	TGTGCCAGCAGTTTACCGGCAGGGGGGTTAGATACGCAGTATTTT	TRBV27	TRBJ2-3	.	15
CASSFGGTGNTIYF	TGTGCCAGCAGTTTTGGGGGGACTGGAAACACCATATATTTT	TRBV28	TRBJ1-3	.	14
CASSPPGQGDEQYF	TGTGCCAGCAGCCCACCGGGACAGGGCGACGAGCAGTACTTC	TRBV5-5	TRBJ2-7	TRBD1	14
CASSEWRDTEAFF	TGTGCCAGCAGTGAATGGCGCGACACTGAAGCTTTCTTT	TRBV2	TRBJ1-1	.	13
CASSSPREAHYGYTF	TGTGCCAGCAGTTCCCCCCGGGAAGCTCACTATGGCTACACCTTC	TRBV28	TRBJ1-2	.	15
CASSPIAGMGKDTEAFF	TGTGCCAGCAGTCCAATTGCAGGAATGGGGAAGGACACTGAAGCTTTCTTT	TRBV7-6	TRBJ1-1	.	17
CASSFRAVTEAFF	TGTGCCAGCAGCTTCAGGGCAGTCACTGAAGCTTTCTTT	TRBV5-5	TRBJ1-1	.	13
CASSETPYPTSGRNNEQFF	TGTGCCAGCAGTGAGACACCCTACCCGACTAGCGGAAGGAACAATGAGCAGTTCTTC	TRBV6-1	TRBJ2-1	TRBD2	19
CSVEEAVNTEAFF	TGCAGCGTTGAAGAGGCCGTGAACACTGAAGCTTTCTTT	TRBV29-1	TRBJ1-1	.	13
CASSFYGGPYEQYF	TGTGCCAGCAGTTTTTACGGGGGGCCTTACGAGCAGTACTTC	TRBV27	TRBJ2-7	.	14
CASSLAASGSETQYF	TGTGCCAGCAGCTTAGCGGCTAGCGGGAGTGAGACCCAGTACTTC	TRBV7-8	TRBJ2-5	TRBD2	15
CASSMTGYSNQPQHF	TGTGCCAGTAGTATGACAGGCTATAGCAATCAGCCCCAGCATTTT	TRBV19	TRBJ1-5	.	15
CASSEENRGPGVQQFF	TGTGCCAGCAGTGAAGAAAACAGGGGCCCGGGGGTGCAGCAGTTCTTC	TRBV6-1	TRBJ2-1	.	16
CASSLKSYEAFF	TGTGCCAGCAGTTTAAAGAGTTATGAAGCTTTCTTT	TRBV28	TRBJ1-1	.	12
CASSMAQGGTGELFF	TGTGCCAGTAGTATGGCACAGGGCGGCACCGGGGAGCTGTTTTTT	TRBV19	TRBJ2-2	.	15
CASSSATQRREKLFF	TGTGCCAGTAGTTCTGCGACACAACGTCGGGAAAAACTGTTTTTT	TRBV19	TRBJ1-4	.	15
CASSTHPARKSYEQYF	TGTGCCAGCAGTACTCACCCCGCCCGTAAGTCCTACGAGCAGTACTTC	TRBV11-2	TRBJ2-7	.	16
CASSESGTSGRASPFF	TGCGCCAGCAGTGAGAGTGGGACTAGCGGGAGGGCTTCTCCGTTCTTC	TRBV10-1	TRBJ2-1	TRBD2	16
CASSLGTGHQPQHF	TGTGCCAGCAGTTTAGGGACAGGGCATCAGCCCCAGCATTTT	TRBV28	TRBJ1-5	TRBD1	14